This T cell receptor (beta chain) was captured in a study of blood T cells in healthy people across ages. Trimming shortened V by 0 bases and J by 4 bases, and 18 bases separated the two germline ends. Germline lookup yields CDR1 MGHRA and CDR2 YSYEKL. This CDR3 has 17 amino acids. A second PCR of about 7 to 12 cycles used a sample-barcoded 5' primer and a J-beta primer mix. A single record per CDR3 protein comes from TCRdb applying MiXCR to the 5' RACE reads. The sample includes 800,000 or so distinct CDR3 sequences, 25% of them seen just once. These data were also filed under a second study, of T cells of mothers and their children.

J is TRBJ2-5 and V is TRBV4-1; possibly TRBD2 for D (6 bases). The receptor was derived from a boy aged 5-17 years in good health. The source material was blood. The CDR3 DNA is TGCGCCAGCAGCCAAGATCCCCCCGGGAGTTTTGTAGAGACCCAGTACTTC. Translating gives CASSQDPPGSFVETQYF.